This TCR beta chain appears in the sequencing data of a study of CD8+ T cells in alopecia areata. Patients with alopecia areata provided lesional scalp punch biopsies as well as peripheral blood. Sorting of CD4+ and CD8+ T cells was performed on PBMCs. Investigators isolated RNA and reverse transcribed it into cDNA to act as the sequencing template. Assay used: immunoSEQ multiplex PCR; TCRdb lists only in-frame clones, some missing. Of about 30,000 clones listed, around 62% are singletons. Sequencing was performed on NKG2D-high CD8+ T cells sorted from blood. The TCR comes from a human donor with alopecia areata.

CDR3 protein: CSVEEVGTNYEQYF. CDR3 sequence (DNA): TGCAGCGTTGAAGAAGTGGGGACAAATTACGAGCAGTACTTC. This chain joins TRBV29-1 and TRBJ2-7; possible D gene TRBD1, 6 bases. CDR1 is SQVTM and CDR2 is ANQGSEA in the germline V gene. The ends were cut back, 0 bases at V and 4 bases at J, with 13 bases in the middle. The CDR3 spans 14 residues.